The rows below give T cell receptor beta chains drawn from one sample of a study of blood T cell repertoires in COVID-19. Sequencing used immunoSEQ multiplex PCR; TCRdb keeps in-frame clones, though not all of them. The table lists approximately 65,000 clones, 79% of them singletons. Sequencing used peripheral blood. The receptors come from a woman older than 75 with active or convalescent COVID-19. CDR3s include the opening cysteine and the closing phenylalanine or tryptophan. D genes are given only for firm matches. Only some rows state a clone size, as once, few, many or a class for expanded clones.

d_call cdr3_length j_call v_call clone_size cdr3_nt cdr3_aa
NA 15 TRBJ1-5 TRBV10-2 NA TGCGCCAGCAGTGAGTCGCGGGGGGGCCCACAGCCCCAGCATTTT CASSESRGGPQPQHF
NA 16 TRBJ1-2 TRBV18 NA TGTGCCAGCTCACCCGTTCAGGGGTCCCACTTGCGTGGCTACACCTTC CASSPVQGSHLRGYTF
TRBD1 16 TRBJ2-7 TRBV7-9 few TGTGCCAGCAGCCCAGGACAGGGGGCGATATCCTACGAGCAGTACTTC CASSPGQGAISYEQYF
TRBD1 18 TRBJ1-5 TRBV6-6 NA TGTGCCAGCAGTCGTGGACAGGGCGGAAGAAGGGGCAATCAGCCCCAGCATTTT CASSRGQGGRRGNQPQHF
TRBD2 17 TRBJ2-2 TRBV15 once TGTGCCACCAGCAGAGCCCCCCAGCGGGGGGGCACCGGGGAGCTGTTTTTT CATSRAPQRGGTGELFF
NA 15 TRBJ2-3 TRBV12-5 NA TGTGCTAGTGGTTTAAGCGGTGCTAGCACAGATACGCAGTATTTT CASGLSGASTDTQYF
NA 14 TRBJ1-2 TRBV7-9 NA TGTGCCAGCAGCTTAGATCGCGGGGTGCATGGCTACACCTTC CASSLDRGVHGYTF
TRBD1 14 TRBJ2-5 TRBV5-8 NA TGTGCCAGCAGCCCGAAGGGACAGGGGCCGCCGCAGTACTTC CASSPKGQGPPQYF
TRBD2 16 TRBJ2-2 TRBV6-1 NA TGTGCCAGCAGTGACGGAAGCGGGGGATACACCGGGGAGCTGTTTTTT CASSDGSGGYTGELFF
NA 17 TRBJ1-3 TRBV2 NA TGTGCCAGCCGCCCGCACCCTTCGCAGGGATCAGGAAACACCATATATTTT CASRPHPSQGSGNTIYF
NA 13 TRBJ2-7 TRBV11-3 NA TGTGCCAGCAGCCCGGCGGTGGTTGGAGAGCAGTACTTC CASSPAVVGEQYF
TRBD2 14 TRBJ2-2 TRBV6-5 NA TGTGCCATACGGGGGGGCCTGGCTTCCGGGGAGCTGTTTTTT CAIRGGLASGELFF
NA 14 TRBJ1-1 TRBV19 NA TGTGCCAGTAGTATAGCTGGGCAGGGCTTTGAAGCTTTCTTT CASSIAGQGFEAFF
NA 13 TRBJ1-1 TRBV6-5 once TGTGCCAGCAGTTTCGACAGATACACTGAAGCTTTCTTT CASSFDRYTEAFF
NA 14 TRBJ1-2 TRBV5-4 NA TGTGCCAGCAGCGAAATCTCGGGGGGAAATGGCTACACCTTC CASSEISGGNGYTF
NA 14 TRBJ1-2 TRBV11-2 NA TGTGCCAGCAGCTTAGTTGGTACAGGGAGCGGCTACACCTTC CASSLVGTGSGYTF
TRBD1 14 TRBJ1-6 TRBV7-9 NA TGTGCCAGCAGATGGACAGGGGATAATTCACCCCTCCACTTT CASRWTGDNSPLHF
NA 14 TRBJ1-1 TRBV6-6 NA TGTGCCAGCAGTTACTCGCTGGCGAACACTGAAGCTTTCTTT CASSYSLANTEAFF
NA 12 TRBJ2-7 TRBV11-2 NA TGTGCCAGCAGCTTAGATCCTAACGAGCAGTACTTC CASSLDPNEQYF
TRBD2 17 TRBJ2-1 TRBV27 few TGTGCCAGCATCGGGTCTAGCGGGGGGGCATCCTACAATGAGCAGTTCTTC CASIGSSGGASYNEQFF
TRBD1 15 TRBJ1-5 TRBV27 NA TGTGCCAGCAAGTTATCGGGACAGAGTTATCAGCCCCAGCATTTT CASKLSGQSYQPQHF
NA 13 TRBJ2-3 TRBV11-1 few TGTGCCAGCTCCACGGGACACACAGATACGCAGTATTTT CASSTGHTDTQYF
NA 15 TRBJ2-1 TRBV9 NA TGTGCCAGCAGCGTAGCCGGACGGGGAGACAATGAGCAGTTCTTC CASSVAGRGDNEQFF
NA 15 TRBJ2-1 TRBV9 NA TGTGCCAGCAGCCCAGAGGGACACCGAACCAATGAGCAGTTCTTC CASSPEGHRTNEQFF
NA 15 TRBJ1-4 TRBV14 NA TGTGCCAGCAGCCCGTCCAAGCGGGGCGATGAAAAACTGTTTTTT CASSPSKRGDEKLFF
TRBD1 14 TRBJ2-7 TRBV19 NA TGTGCCAGTAGGGGAAGGGACAGGGGGCGAAGGCAGTACTTC CASRGRDRGRRQYF
NA 14 TRBJ2-1 TRBV3-1/TRBV3-2 NA TGTGCCAGCAGCCAAGACTACTCCTCGTGGGAGCAGTTCTTC CASSQDYSSWEQFF
NA 13 TRBJ1-1 TRBV6-2/TRBV6-3 NA TGTGCCAGCAGTTACCGGTTTAGCACTGAAGCTTTCTTT CASSYRFSTEAFF
TRBD2 15 TRBJ2-1 TRBV4-2 few TGTGCCAGCAGCCAAGAGACTAGCGGTTACAATGAGCAGTTCTTC CASSQETSGYNEQFF
NA 14 TRBJ1-1 TRBV27 NA TGTGCCAGCAGTAAAAGGCGGGGGAACACTGAAGCTTTCTTT CASSKRRGNTEAFF
NA 12 TRBJ1-1 TRBV12-3/TRBV12-4 NA TGTGCCAGCAGCCCGGAGTTTGCAGAAGCCTTCTTT CASSPEFAEAFF
TRBD1 15 TRBJ2-1 TRBV7-8 NA TGTGCCAGCAGCTTCGACAGGGGGCGAGAAAATGAGCAGTTCTTC CASSFDRGRENEQFF
TRBD1 16 TRBJ2-2 TRBV29-1 NA TGCAGCGTTCCCCCGCCCGGGACAGAGAACACCGGGGAGCTGTTTTTT CSVPPPGTENTGELFF
TRBD2 16 TRBJ2-3 TRBV6-5 NA TGTGCCAGCAGTTACTTCCTGGGGGGGGGAACAGATACGCAGTATTTT CASSYFLGGGTDTQYF
TRBD2 13 TRBJ2-5 TRBV29-1 NA TGCAGCGTTGTAGGGCTAGCGGCCCCTACCCAGTACTTC CSVVGLAAPTQYF
NA 12 TRBJ1-2 TRBV5-8 once TGTGCCAGCAGCCCTTATGACTATGGCTACACCTTC CASSPYDYGYTF
NA 17 TRBJ1-1 TRBV5-1 NA TGCGCCAGCAGCTGGCACCAACGGGGGGTCGGGAGAACTGAAGCTTTCTTT CASSWHQRGVGRTEAFF
NA 12 TRBJ1-1 TRBV19 once TGTGCCAGTACCCTGGGAGGGACTGAAGCTTTCTTT CASTLGGTEAFF
NA 13 TRBJ2-5 TRBV29-1 NA TGCAGCGTATCCGACTGGGGGCGGGAGACCCAGTACTTC CSVSDWGRETQYF
TRBD1 16 TRBJ1-2 TRBV6-6 NA TGTGCCAGCAGTTACTCGATTGGGACAGGGGTGGGCGGCTACACCTTC CASSYSIGTGVGGYTF
NA 15 TRBJ2-2 TRBV7-3 NA TGTGCCAGCAGGCGGGACAGTTCGAACACCGGGGAGCTGTTTTTT CASRRDSSNTGELFF
NA 12 TRBJ1-3 TRBV29-1 NA TGCAGCGTCGTGGGGGACTCGTCTGCCATATATTTT CSVVGDSSAIYF
NA 15 TRBJ1-5 TRBV5-1 NA TGCGCCAGCAGCTTCTCGGACACCAGCAATCAGCCCCAGCATTTT CASSFSDTSNQPQHF
TRBD1 17 TRBJ2-6 TRBV5-4 NA TGTGCCAGCAGCTTTCGGACAGGCGTGCTAGGGGCCAACGTCCTGACTTTC CASSFRTGVLGANVLTF
TRBD1 13 TRBJ1-2 TRBV30 NA TGTGCACTGCACAGGGGCCTCTCCTATGGCTACACCTTC CALHRGLSYGYTF
TRBD1 14 TRBJ1-5 TRBV6-6 medium-sized TGTGCCAGCAGCTACGGACAGGGTAGTCAGCCCCAGCATTTT CASSYGQGSQPQHF
NA 14 TRBJ1-4 TRBV5-1 few TGCGCCAGCAGCTTGGAAATGGGCCAGGAAAAACTGTTTTTT CASSLEMGQEKLFF
NA 14 TRBJ1-2 TRBV5-6 many TGTGCCAGCAGCTTGAATGGGGGCGCGGTTGGCTACACCTTC CASSLNGGAVGYTF
TRBD1 15 TRBJ2-7 TRBV7-3 NA TGTGCCAGCAGCTTCTCAGGACAGGGGCCCTACGAGCAGTACTTC CASSFSGQGPYEQYF